Below are 24 T cell receptor beta chains sequenced from a single sample in a study of shared clonotypes between healthy human individuals. TCRdb's table, derived via immunoSEQ multiplex PCR, lists solely in-frame clones and lacks some. The table includes about 460,000 clones, approximately 71% detected once. The sequenced material came from PBMCs. Source of these receptors: a woman aged 40 to 50 in good health. Some clones in this sample may be carry-over from other donors' samples.

V gene TRBV11-2 combines with J gene TRBJ1-1, with a possible D match to TRBD1 (5 bases). CDR3 size: 13 residues. Germline lookup yields CDR1 SGHAT and CDR2 FQNNGV. V gave up 3 bases and J gave up 5 bases, with 10 bases separating them. This CDR3 is CASSFQGLTEAFF. The CDR3 DNA reads TGTGCCAGCAGCTTCCAGGGTTTAACTGAAGCTTTCTTT.

This chain links TRBV29-1 with TRBJ1-2; 10 nucleotides line up with TRBD1. V shed 1 base and J 6 bases; nucleotides not matched to a gene: 11. CDR1 and CDR2 from the germline V gene are SQVTM and ANQGSEA. The CDR3 has 16 residues. DNA for the CDR3: TGCAGCGTTGAAGCGATGGACAGGGGGTACAAGAATGGCTACACCTTC. Translated: CSVEAMDRGYKNGYTF. Full variable domain (outside the CDR3, taken from reference TRBV29-1 and TRBJ1-2): SAVISQKPSRDICQRGTSLTIQCQVDSQVTMMFWYRQQPGQSLTLIATANQGSEATYESGFVIDKFPISRPNLTFSTLTVSNMSPEDSSIYLCSVEAMDRGYKNGYTFGSGTRLTVV.

The CDR3 DNA reads as TGTGCCAGCTCGCAGGGACAGGGAGGAGATGAAAAACTGTTTTTT. It encodes CASSQGQGGDEKLFF. The V gene is TRBV18, the J gene TRBJ1-4; TRBD1 matches at 9 bases. This CDR3 contains 15 residues. The ends lost 6 bases at V and 6 bases at J; junction bases unmatched: 8. Germline V gives CDR1 KGHSH, CDR2 LQKENI.

This chain connects TRBV4-1 to TRBJ2-3; TRBD2 might be the D (6 bases). This CDR3 has 18 residues. V was clipped by 4 bases and J by 1 base, with 21 bases between them. In germline, CDR1 is MGHRA, CDR2 YSYEKL. The CDR3 DNA sequence: TGCGCCAGCAGCCGGAACAAAGCCCTAGCGCTTCGCACAGATACGCAGTATTTT. Translated: CASSRNKALALRTDTQYF.

The chain carries TRBV27 and TRBJ2-3; 10 bases are shared with TRBD2. After removal of 2 bases from V and 4 bases from J, the junction contained 3 bases not matched to a gene. CDR3 length: 15 amino acids. Germline V gene data show CDR1 as MNHEY and CDR2 as SMNVEV (reference sequence). The CDR3 DNA follows: TGTGCCAGCAGTTTAGGGCTAGCGGGAGCAGATACGCAGTATTTT. Translated, it gives CASSLGLAGADTQYF.

This clone was detected ten times or more. The rearrangement links TRBV6-4 to TRBJ1-5; the match to TRBD1 covers 7 bases. The CDR3 spans 14 residues. Germline lookup yields CDR1 MRHNA and CDR2 SNTAGT. Trimming at V came to 9 bases and at J to 2 bases, leaving 7 bases not matched to a gene. CDR3 nucleotide sequence: TGTGCCAGGACATCCGACAGGGGCAATCAGCCCCAGCATTTT. It yields the protein CARTSDRGNQPQHF.

The chain combines TRBV28 with TRBJ1-2, with 7 bases identical to TRBD1. The V and J ends lost 5 bases and 4 bases, in that order; junction bases with no gene match: 10. Germline CDR1 is MDHEN and CDR2 is SYDVKM. CDR3 size: 15 residues. CDR3 nucleotide sequence: TGTGCCAGCAGTCTGCCGGACAGGTCCCTCTATGGCTACACCTTC. Its translation: CASSLPDRSLYGYTF.

The chain links TRBV5-1 to TRBJ1-5; D gene uncertain. Trimming removed 9 bases at V and 7 bases at J, with 14 bases between. Germline loops: CDR1 SGHRS, CDR2 YFSETQ. CDR3 size: 12 residues. The CDR3: CAKATGSQPQHF. CDR3 nucleotides: TGCGCCAAGGCGACGGGATCCCAGCCCCAGCATTTT.

Worth noting for this clone: This sequence is one base from a far larger clone and is likely a read error. The chain recombines TRBV6-4 with TRBJ2-2; D gene uncertain. The CDR3 spans 15 residues. The germline V gene has CDR1 MRHNA and CDR2 SNTAGT. In DNA form, the CDR3 reads TGTGCCGGCAGTGACTCGGCAGTGAACACCGGGGAGCTGTTTTTT. It encodes CAGSDSAVNTGELFF.

The rearrangement joins TRBV4-1 to TRBJ2-7; maybe TRBD1 (5 bases). The V end was cut by 3 bases, the J end by 3 bases, with 15 bases between. From germline, CDR1 is MGHRA and CDR2 YSYEKL. The CDR3 contains 15 residues. The CDR3 DNA reads as TGCGCCAGCAGCCATCGAACAGGAGTTAGCTACGAGCAGTACTTC. It yields the protein CASSHRTGVSYEQYF.

A word on this clone: With a far larger clone one base away, a read error is the likely cause. The CDR3 spells CASSQWRWTSVSVDYEQYF. For the CDR3, the DNA is TGCGCCAGCAGCCAATGGCGGTGGACTTCGGTTTCCGTCGACTACGAGCAGTACTTC. The rearrangement joins TRBV4-1 to TRBJ2-7, with D possibly TRBD2 on 5 matching bases. From germline, CDR1 is MGHRA and CDR2 YSYEKL. The V gene lost 2 bases and the J gene lost 3 bases, with 26 bases spanning the gap. This CDR3 has 19 residues.

This clone was seen ten or more times. The chain recombines TRBV10-3 with TRBJ1-1; D call uncertain. The CDR3 runs 14 residues. Germline V gives CDR1 ENHRY, CDR2 SYGVKD. Trimming pared 3 bases from V and 3 bases from J, leaving 11 bases between. The CDR3 loop reads CAISDRLGYTEAFF. The CDR3 bases are TGTGCCATCAGTGACAGGCTAGGGTACACTGAAGCTTTCTTT.

The CDR3 protein is CASSYKPGGNGYTF. In DNA form, the CDR3 reads TGTGCCAGCAGTTACAAACCAGGGGGCAATGGCTACACCTTC. V is TRBV6-5 and J is TRBJ1-2; 8 bases map to TRBD1. Germline loops: CDR1 MNHEY, CDR2 SVGAGI. V shed 2 bases, J shed 6 bases, and the junction held 5 bases outside the gene matches. The CDR3 length is 14 residues.

The CDR3 reads CASSQSRGQNLGNTEAFF. In DNA, the CDR3 is TGTGCCAGCAGCCAAAGTCGGGGCCAAAACCTAGGGAACACTGAAGCTTTCTTT. The chain couples TRBV7-8 to TRBJ1-1, with D maybe TRBD1 (5 bases). In germline, CDR1 is SGHVS, CDR2 FQNEAQ. Between the trimmed V and J ends, which lost 5 bases and 1 base, there was a span of 23 bases. The CDR3 loop spans 18 amino acids. The full variable domain, its missing parts supplied by reference TRBV7-8 and TRBJ1-1, is GAGVSQSPRYKVAKRGQDVALRCDPISGHVSLFWYQQALGQGPEFLTYFQNEAQLDKSGLPSDRFFAERPEGSVSTLKIQRTQQEDSAVYLCASSQSRGQNLGNTEAFFGQGTRLTVV.

This clone occurred a few times. V gene TRBV28 combines with J gene TRBJ2-5, with 8 bases matching TRBD1. V was pared by 5 bases and J by 11 bases, with 7 bases of the junction left unmatched. The CDR3 sequence is 12 residues long. CDR1 is MDHEN, CDR2 SYDVKM, per germline. The CDR3 reads CASSPPRTGQYF. CDR3 bases: TGTGCCAGCAGTCCTCCCCGGACAGGGCAGTACTTC.

This clone came up a few times. The rearrangement joins TRBV4-1 to TRBJ2-2; TRBD2 matches at 7 bases. V lost 4 bases, J lost 2 bases, and 10 bases stayed unmatched. The CDR3 is 17 amino acids. In germline, CDR1 is MGHRA, CDR2 YSYEKL. The CDR3 nucleotides read TGCGCCAGCAGCCGGAGTGCTAGCGGAGCTAACACCGGGGAGCTGTTTTTT. Its translation is CASSRSASGANTGELFF.

The chain is built from TRBV19 and TRBJ2-7; the match to TRBD2 covers 8 bases. The V gene's germline CDR1 is LNHDA and CDR2 SQIVND (reference sequence). After removal of 8 bases from V and 10 bases from J, the junction contained 7 bases not matched to a gene. This CDR3 contains 11 residues. CDR3 coding DNA: TGTGCCAGTGCTACGGGGGGGCGACAGTACTTC. Amino acid sequence: CASATGGRQYF.

This chain joins TRBV15 and TRBJ1-4, with 9 nucleotides matching TRBD1. V trimming: 0 bases; J trimming: 5 bases; junction bases outside the gene matches: 4. Per the germline V gene, CDR1 is LNHNV and CDR2 is YYDKDF (reference sequence). This CDR3 is built from 16 residues. The CDR3 DNA follows: TGTGCCACCAGCAGAGACCCAGGACAGGGGAATGAAAAACTGTTTTTT. It encodes CATSRDPGQGNEKLFF.

In the case of this clone: A single base is all that separates this from a far larger clone, so a read error is likely. It is likely a read error, because the conserved phenylalanine at the end of the CDR3 is missing. The rearrangement joins TRBV5-6 to TRBJ1-1; TRBD1 might be the D (6 bases). Trimming left V 1 base short and J 0 bases short, with 16 bases between. The germline V gene encodes CDR1 SGHDT and CDR2 YYEEEE. The CDR3 consists of 17 residues. CDR3 sequence: CASSLSPQGGMNTEAFL. CDR3 bases: TGTGCCAGCAGCTTGTCCCCGCAAGGGGGGATGAACACTGAAGCTTTCCTT.

CDR3 sequence reads: CASNDGSYEQYF. CDR3 bases: TGTGCCAGTAATGACGGTTCCTACGAGCAGTACTTC. The V call is TRBV19, the J call TRBJ2-7, with D hard to call. Germline assignment: CDR1 LNHDA and CDR2 SQIVND (reference sequence). The CDR3 is 12 residues long. V gave up 7 bases and J gave up 1 base, with 8 bases separating them.

As concerns this clone: It may be a read error: a sequence one base away is much more abundant. This sample also contains other DNA sequences that code for the same CDR3. The rearrangement joins TRBV5-1 to TRBJ2-3; D uncertain. This CDR3 contains 15 residues. CDR1 and CDR2 (germline): SGHRS, YFSETQ. The CDR3 DNA reads as TGCGCCAGCAGCTTGACGTTGGCCACCACAGATACGCAGTACTTT. Its protein product is CASSLTLATTDTQYF.

The V call is TRBV21-1, the J call TRBJ2-7. TRBV21-1 is labeled a pseudogene. This CDR3 region has 17 residues. In nucleotides, the CDR3 is TGTGCCAGCAGCAATCAGGACACCCTACGGGATGCCTACGAGCAGTACTTC. The encoded protein is CASSNQDTLRDAYEQYF.

The chain recombines TRBV7-9 with TRBJ1-6; TRBD1 aligns across 8 bases. The CDR3 extends over 13 amino acids. V lost 6 bases to trimming and J lost 9 bases; unmatched junction nucleotides: 4. The germline V gene encodes CDR1 SEHNR and CDR2 FQNEAQ (reference sequence). The CDR3: CASSSTGGSPLHF. In nucleotides, the CDR3 is TGTGCCAGCAGTTCCACAGGGGGTTCACCCCTCCACTTT. Complete variable domain (other parts from reference TRBV7-9 and TRBJ1-6): DTGVSQNPRHKITKRGQNVTFRCDPISEHNRLYWYRQTLGQGPEFLTYFQNEAQLEKSRLLSDRFSAERPKGSFSTLEIQRTEQGDSAMYLCASSSTGGSPLHFGNGTRLTVT.

Worth noting for this clone: Only one base separates this from a far larger clonotype, so it likely reflects a read error. The gene calls are TRBV7-9 and TRBJ1-3; D ambiguous. The CDR3 has 14 amino acids. The germline gives CDR1 SEHNR, CDR2 FQNEAQ (reference sequence). The CDR3, as DNA: TGTGCCAGCAGCTTAGCAGGAGCTGGAGACACCATATATTTT. Amino acid sequence: CASSLAGAGDTIYF.